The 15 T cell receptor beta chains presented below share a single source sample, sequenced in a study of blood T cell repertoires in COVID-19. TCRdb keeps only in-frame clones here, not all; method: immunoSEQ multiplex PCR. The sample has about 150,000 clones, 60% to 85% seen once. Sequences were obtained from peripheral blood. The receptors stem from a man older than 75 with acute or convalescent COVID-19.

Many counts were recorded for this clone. This CDR3 is CASSQATGLSQHF. For the CDR3, the DNA is TGCGCCAGCAGCCAAGCCACAGGGTTATCCCAGCATTTT. The V gene is TRBV4-1, the J gene TRBJ1-5, with D maybe TRBD1 (6 bases). V was pared by 1 base and J by 11 bases, with 12 bases between. The CDR3 loop spans 13 amino acids. The germline V gene has CDR1 MGHRA and CDR2 YSYEKL.

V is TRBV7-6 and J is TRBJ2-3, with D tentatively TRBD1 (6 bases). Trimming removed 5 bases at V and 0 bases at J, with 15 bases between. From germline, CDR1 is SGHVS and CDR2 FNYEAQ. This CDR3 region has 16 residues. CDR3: CASSPRQDSSTDTQYF. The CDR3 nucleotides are TGTGCCAGCAGCCCCCGACAGGACTCTAGCACAGATACGCAGTATTTT. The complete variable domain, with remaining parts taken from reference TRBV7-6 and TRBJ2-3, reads GAGVSQSPRYKVTKRGQDVALRCDPISGHVSLYWYRQALGQGPEFLTYFNYEAQQDKSGLPNDRFSAERPEGSISTLTIQRTEQRDSAMYRCASSPRQDSSTDTQYFGPGTRLTVL.

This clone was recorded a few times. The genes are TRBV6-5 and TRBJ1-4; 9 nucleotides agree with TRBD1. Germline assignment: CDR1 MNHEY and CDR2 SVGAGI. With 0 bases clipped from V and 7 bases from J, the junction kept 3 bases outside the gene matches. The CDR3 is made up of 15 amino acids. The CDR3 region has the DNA TGTGCCAGCAGTTACTCGACAGGGGGTTTTGAAAAACTGTTTTTT. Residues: CASSYSTGGFEKLFF.

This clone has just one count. The CDR3 sequence: CASSSRQVGNTIYF. The DNA of the CDR3 is TGTGCCAGCAGCTCGAGACAGGTTGGAAACACCATATATTTT. The V gene is TRBV6-2 or TRBV6-3, the J gene TRBJ1-3, with D tentatively TRBD1 (6 bases). The V gene lost 6 bases and the J gene lost 3 bases, with 12 bases spanning the gap. The V gene's germline CDR1 is MNHEY and CDR2 SVGEGT. This CDR3 is 14 amino acids long.

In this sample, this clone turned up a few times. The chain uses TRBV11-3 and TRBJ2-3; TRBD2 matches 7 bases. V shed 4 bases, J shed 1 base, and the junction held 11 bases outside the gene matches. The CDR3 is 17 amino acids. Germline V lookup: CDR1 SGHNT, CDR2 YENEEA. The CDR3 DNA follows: TGTGCCAGCAGCTCCCCTCCCGGGACTATGGGCACAGATACGCAGTATTTT. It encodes CASSSPPGTMGTDTQYF. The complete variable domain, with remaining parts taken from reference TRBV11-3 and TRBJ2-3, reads EAGVVQSPRYKIIEKKQPVAFWCNPISGHNTLYWYLQNLGQGPELLIRYENEEAVDDSQLPKDRFSAERLKGVDSTLKIQPAELGDSAVYLCASSSPPGTMGTDTQYFGPGTRLTVL.

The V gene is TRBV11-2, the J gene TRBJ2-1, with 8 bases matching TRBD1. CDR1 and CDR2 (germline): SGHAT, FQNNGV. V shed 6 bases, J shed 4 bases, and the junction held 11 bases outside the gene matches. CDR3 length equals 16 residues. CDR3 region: CASRGTGVSLYNEQFF. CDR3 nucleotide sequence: TGTGCCAGCAGAGGGACAGGTGTTTCCCTTTACAATGAGCAGTTCTTC.

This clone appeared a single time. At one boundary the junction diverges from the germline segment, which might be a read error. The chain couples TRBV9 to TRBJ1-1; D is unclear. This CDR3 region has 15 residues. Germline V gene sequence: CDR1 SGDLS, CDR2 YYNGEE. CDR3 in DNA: TGTGCCAGCAGCGTAGTCGTAGCCCCGACGATTGAAACTTTCTTT. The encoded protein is CASSVVVAPTIETFF.

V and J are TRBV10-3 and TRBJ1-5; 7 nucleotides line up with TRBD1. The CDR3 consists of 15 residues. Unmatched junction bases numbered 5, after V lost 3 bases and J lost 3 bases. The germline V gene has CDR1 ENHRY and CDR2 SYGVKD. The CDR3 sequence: CAISDSTGINQPQHF. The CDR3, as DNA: TGTGCCATCAGTGACTCGACAGGGATCAATCAGCCCCAGCATTTT.

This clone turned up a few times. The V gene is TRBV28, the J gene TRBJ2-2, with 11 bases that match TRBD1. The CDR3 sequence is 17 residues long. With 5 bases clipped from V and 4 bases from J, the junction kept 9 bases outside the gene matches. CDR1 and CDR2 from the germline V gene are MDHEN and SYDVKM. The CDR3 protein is CASSEGRGTGGTGELFF. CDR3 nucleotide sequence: TGTGCCAGCAGTGAGGGTCGGGGGACAGGGGGCACCGGGGAGCTGTTTTTT.

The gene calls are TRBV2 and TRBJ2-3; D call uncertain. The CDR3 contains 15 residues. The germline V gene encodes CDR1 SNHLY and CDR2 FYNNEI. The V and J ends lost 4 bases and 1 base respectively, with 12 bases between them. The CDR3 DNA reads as TGTGCCAGCAGTGGACTCTCACGGGGCACAGATACGCAGTATTTT. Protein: CASSGLSRGTDTQYF.

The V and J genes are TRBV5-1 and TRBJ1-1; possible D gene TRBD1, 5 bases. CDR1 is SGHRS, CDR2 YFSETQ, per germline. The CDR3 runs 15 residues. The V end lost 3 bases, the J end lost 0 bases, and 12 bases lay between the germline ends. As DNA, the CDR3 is TGCGCCAGCAGCTGGCAGGGATCCATGAACACTGAAGCTTTCTTT. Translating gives CASSWQGSMNTEAFF.

The CDR3 region has the DNA TGCGCCAGCAGCTTGGAAGCGGGGGGCCGGAATGGCTACACCTTC. As protein: CASSLEAGGRNGYTF. V and J are TRBV5-1 and TRBJ1-2; possible D gene TRBD1, 6 bases. The ends were cut back, 0 bases at V and 6 bases at J, with 15 bases in the middle. The CDR3 is 15 amino acids. Germline V gives CDR1 SGHRS, CDR2 YFSETQ. Full variable domain (remainder filled in from reference TRBV5-1 and TRBJ1-2): KAGVTQTPRYLIKTRGQQVTLSCSPISGHRSVSWYQQTPGQGLQFLFEYFSETQRNKGNFPGRFSGRQFSNSRSEMNVSTLELGDSALYLCASSLEAGGRNGYTFGSGTRLTVV.

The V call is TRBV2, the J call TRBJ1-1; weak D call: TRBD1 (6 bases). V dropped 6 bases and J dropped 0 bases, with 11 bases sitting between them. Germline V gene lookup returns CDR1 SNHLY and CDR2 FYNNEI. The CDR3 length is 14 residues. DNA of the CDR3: TGTGCCAGCAGAATCAGGGGACTGAACACTGAAGCTTTCTTT. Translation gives CASRIRGLNTEAFF.

Written as DNA, the CDR3 is TGTGCCAGCAGTTTGGGGGATTGGGGAGGAGGCTACACCTTC. Translated, it gives CASSLGDWGGGYTF. This sequence joins TRBV28 and TRBJ1-2; possibly TRBD1 for D (5 bases). The CDR3 totals 14 residues. Germline CDR1 and CDR2: MDHEN and SYDVKM. V lost 3 bases and J 8 bases, leaving 16 bases between the germline ends.

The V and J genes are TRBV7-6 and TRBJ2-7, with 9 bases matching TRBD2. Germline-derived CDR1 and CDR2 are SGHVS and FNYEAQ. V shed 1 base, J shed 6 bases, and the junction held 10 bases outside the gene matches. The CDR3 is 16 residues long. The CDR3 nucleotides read TGTGCCAGCAGCTTAGTCGGGGGGACTAGCCCTGGCGAGCAGTACTTC. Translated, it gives CASSLVGGTSPGEQYF.